This paragraph covers one T cell receptor beta chain sequence. This sample is drawn from a study of T cell responses to AZD1222 COVID-19 vaccine. Data came from immunoSEQ multiplex PCR; TCRdb stores just in-frame clones and leaves some out. In the table there are around 91,000 clones, about nine tenths of which are singletons. Germline V CDR1 and CDR2: SGHNT, YYREEE (reference sequence). Trimming cost V 0 bases and J 2 bases, with 11 bases left between them. This CDR3 has 16 residues. This specimen consisted of peripheral blood, obtained 28 days after the second AZD1222 dose. The clonotype comes from an adult who received the AZD1222 COVID-19 vaccine. The V gene is TRBV5-4, the J gene TRBJ2-2, with no clear D. In nucleotides, the CDR3 is TGTGCCAGCAGCTTGGGGGGTAGTACTAACACCGGGGAGCTGTTTTTT. Its protein is CASSLGGSTNTGELFF. The full variable domain, rest sourced from reference TRBV5-4 and TRBJ2-2, is ETGVTQSPTHLIKTRGQQVTLRCSSQSGHNTVSWYQQALGQGPQFIFQYYREEENGRGNFPPRFSGLQFPNYSSELNVNALELDDSALYLCASSLGGSTNTGELFFGEGSRLTVL.